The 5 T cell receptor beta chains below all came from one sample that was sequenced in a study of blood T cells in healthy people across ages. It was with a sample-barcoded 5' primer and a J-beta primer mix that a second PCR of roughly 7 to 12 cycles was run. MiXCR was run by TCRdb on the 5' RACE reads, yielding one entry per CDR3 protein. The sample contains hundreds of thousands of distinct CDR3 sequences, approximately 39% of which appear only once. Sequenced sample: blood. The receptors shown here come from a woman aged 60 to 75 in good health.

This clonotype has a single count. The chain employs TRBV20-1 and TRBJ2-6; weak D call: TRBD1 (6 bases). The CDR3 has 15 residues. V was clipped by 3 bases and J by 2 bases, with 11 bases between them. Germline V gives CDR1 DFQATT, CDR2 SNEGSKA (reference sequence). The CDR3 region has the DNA TGCAGTGCTAGTCCTGGGGGCGCTGGGGCCAACGTCCTGACTTTC. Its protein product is CSASPGGAGANVLTF.

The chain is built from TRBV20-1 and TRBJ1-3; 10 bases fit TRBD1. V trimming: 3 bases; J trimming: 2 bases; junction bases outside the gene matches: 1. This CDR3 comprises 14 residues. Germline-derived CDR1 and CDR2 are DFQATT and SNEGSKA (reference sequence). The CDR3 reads CSARGQGTGNTIYF. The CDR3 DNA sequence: TGCAGTGCTAGGGGACAGGGGACTGGAAACACCATATATTTT.

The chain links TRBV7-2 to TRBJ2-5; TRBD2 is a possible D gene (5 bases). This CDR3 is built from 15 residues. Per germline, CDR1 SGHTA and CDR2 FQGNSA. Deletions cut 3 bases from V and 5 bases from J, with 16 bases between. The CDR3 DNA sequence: TGTGCCAGCAGCTTCGCCGAAGGACTGGGGGAGACCCAGTACTTC. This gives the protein CASSFAEGLGETQYF.

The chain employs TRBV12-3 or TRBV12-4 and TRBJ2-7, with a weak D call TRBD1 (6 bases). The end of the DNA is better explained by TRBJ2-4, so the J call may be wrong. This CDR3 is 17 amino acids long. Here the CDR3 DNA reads TGTGCCAGCACTAGAGGGGCAGGGGATTCCTCCGGGAACATTCAGTACTTC. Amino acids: CASTRGAGDSSGNIQYF.

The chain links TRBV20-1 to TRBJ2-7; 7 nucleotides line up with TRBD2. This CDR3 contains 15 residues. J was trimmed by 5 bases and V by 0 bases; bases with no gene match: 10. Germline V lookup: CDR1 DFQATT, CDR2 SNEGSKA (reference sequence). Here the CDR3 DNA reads TGCAGTGCTAGAGAGCCTAGCGGCCTCCTCAACGAGCAGTACTTC. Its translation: CSAREPSGLLNEQYF.